Sequencing of this T cell receptor (beta chain) was carried out in a study of blood T cell repertoires in COVID-19. Study details: COVID-19 samples, acute and convalescent, were from the United States, Italy and Spain. PBMCs, B-cell-depleted T cells, or T cells provided the cDNA or gDNA that made up the material.

In the authors' workflow: Estimated nucleated cell counts came from reference gene primer amplification. Here immunoSEQ multiplex PCR was the method, and the copy in TCRdb shows in-frame clones only, minus some. V, J and clone size derive from that table, while D and trimming were established from the DNA sequence. The sample contains approximately 170,000 clones, 90% of which appear only once. This receptor was identified in a man in his 60s with active or convalescent COVID-19. Sequences were obtained from peripheral blood.

Here the CDR3 DNA reads TGCGCCAGCAGCTTGCCGGGACAAAGATCCCTGTTTTTT. Translation gives CASSLPGQRSLFF. This rearrangement joins TRBV5-1 to TRBJ2-2; a possible D gene is TRBD1 (6 bases). Germline V gene sequence: CDR1 SGHRS, CDR2 YFSETQ. V was trimmed by 1 base and J by 14 bases, leaving 15 bases between them. CDR3 length: 13 amino acids. The whole variable domain, filled in from reference TRBV5-1 and TRBJ2-2, reads KAGVTQTPRYLIKTRGQQVTLSCSPISGHRSVSWYQQTPGQGLQFLFEYFSETQRNKGNFPGRFSGRQFSNSRSEMNVSTLELGDSALYLCASSLPGQRSLFFGEGSRLTVL.